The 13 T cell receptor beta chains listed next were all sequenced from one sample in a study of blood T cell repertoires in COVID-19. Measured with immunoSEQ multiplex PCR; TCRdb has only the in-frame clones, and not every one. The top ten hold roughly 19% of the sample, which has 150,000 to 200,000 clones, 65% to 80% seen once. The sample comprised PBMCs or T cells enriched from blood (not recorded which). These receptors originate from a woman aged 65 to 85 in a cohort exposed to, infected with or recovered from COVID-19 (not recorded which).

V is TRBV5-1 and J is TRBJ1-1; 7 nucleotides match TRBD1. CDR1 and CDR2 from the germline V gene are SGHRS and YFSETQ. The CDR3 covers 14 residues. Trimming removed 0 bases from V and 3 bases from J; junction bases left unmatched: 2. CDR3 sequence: CASSLATGDTEAFF. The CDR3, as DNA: TGCGCCAGCAGCTTGGCTACAGGGGACACTGAAGCTTTCTTT.

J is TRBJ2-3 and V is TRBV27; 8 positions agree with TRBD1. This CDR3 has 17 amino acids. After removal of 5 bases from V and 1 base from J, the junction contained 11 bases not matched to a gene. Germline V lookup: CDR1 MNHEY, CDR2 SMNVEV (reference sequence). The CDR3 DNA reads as TGTGCCAGCAGTCAATCGAACGCGGACAGGGGCACAGATACGCAGTATTTT. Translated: CASSQSNADRGTDTQYF.

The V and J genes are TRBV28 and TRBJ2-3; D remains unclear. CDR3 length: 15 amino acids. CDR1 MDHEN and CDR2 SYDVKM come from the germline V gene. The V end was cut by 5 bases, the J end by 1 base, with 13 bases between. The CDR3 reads CASSGPGWGTDTQYF. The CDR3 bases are TGTGCCAGCAGTGGGCCTGGGTGGGGCACAGATACGCAGTATTTT.

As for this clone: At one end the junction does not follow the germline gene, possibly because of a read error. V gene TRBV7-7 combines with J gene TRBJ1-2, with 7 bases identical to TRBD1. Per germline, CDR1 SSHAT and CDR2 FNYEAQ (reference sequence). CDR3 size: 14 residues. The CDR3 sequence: CASSPLTGNYGYTF. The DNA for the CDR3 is TGTGCTAGCAGCCCATTGACAGGGAACTATGGCTACACCTTC. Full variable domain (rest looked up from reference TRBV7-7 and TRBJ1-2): GAGVSQSPRYKVTKRGQDVTLRCDPISSHATLYWYQQALGQGPEFLTYFNYEAQPDKSGLPSDRFSAERPEGSISTLTIQRTEQRDSAMYRCASSPLTGNYGYTFGSGTRLTVV.

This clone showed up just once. The CDR3 is CASSPAYGYNEQFF. CDR3 sequence (DNA): TGTGCCAGCAGCCCCGCTTACGGGTACAATGAGCAGTTCTTC. The chain combines TRBV11-2 with TRBJ2-1, with D uncertain. CDR1 SGHAT and CDR2 FQNNGV come from the germline V gene. The CDR3 has 14 amino acids. Trimming removed 5 bases from V and 4 bases from J, with 12 bases in between.

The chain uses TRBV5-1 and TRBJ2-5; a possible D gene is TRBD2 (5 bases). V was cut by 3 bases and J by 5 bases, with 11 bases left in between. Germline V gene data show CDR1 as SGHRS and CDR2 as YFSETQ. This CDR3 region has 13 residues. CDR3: CASSSDSRETQYF. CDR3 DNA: TGCGCCAGCAGCTCGGACTCAAGGGAGACCCAGTACTTC.

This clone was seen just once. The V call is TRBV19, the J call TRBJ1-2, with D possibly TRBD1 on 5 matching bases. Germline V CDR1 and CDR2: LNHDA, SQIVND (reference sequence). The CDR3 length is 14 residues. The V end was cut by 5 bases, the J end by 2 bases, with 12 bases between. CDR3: CASSLSRANYGYTF. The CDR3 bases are TGTGCCAGTAGTTTGAGCAGGGCGAACTATGGCTACACCTTC. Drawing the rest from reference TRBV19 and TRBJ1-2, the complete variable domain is DGGITQSPKYLFRKEGQNVTLSCEQNLNHDAMYWYRQDPGQGLRLIYYSQIVNDFQKGDIAEGYSVSREKKESFPLTVTSAQKNPTAFYLCASSLSRANYGYTFGSGTRLTVV.

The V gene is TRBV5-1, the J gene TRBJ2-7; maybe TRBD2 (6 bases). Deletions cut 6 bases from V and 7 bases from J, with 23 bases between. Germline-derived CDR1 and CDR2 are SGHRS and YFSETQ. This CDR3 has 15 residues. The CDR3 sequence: CASTFSGVISQEQYF. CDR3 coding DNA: TGCGCCAGCACCTTTTCGGGGGTCATCAGTCAAGAGCAGTACTTC.

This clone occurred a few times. The CDR3 DNA is TGTGCCAGCTCGGGGACTAGCGGGGGCGAGCAGTTCTTC. Its translation is CASSGTSGGEQFF. The rearrangement links TRBV18 to TRBJ2-1, with 14 positions matching TRBD2. Looked up from germline, CDR1 is KGHSH and CDR2 is LQKENI. The CDR3 covers 13 residues. The trim removed 6 bases at V and 10 bases at J, leaving 2 bases unmatched.

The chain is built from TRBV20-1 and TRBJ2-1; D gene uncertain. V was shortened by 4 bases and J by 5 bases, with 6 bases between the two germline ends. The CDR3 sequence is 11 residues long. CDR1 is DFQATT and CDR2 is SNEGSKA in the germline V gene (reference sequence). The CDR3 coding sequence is TGCAGTGCTACGTCCCACAATGAGCAGTTCTTC. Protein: CSATSHNEQFF.

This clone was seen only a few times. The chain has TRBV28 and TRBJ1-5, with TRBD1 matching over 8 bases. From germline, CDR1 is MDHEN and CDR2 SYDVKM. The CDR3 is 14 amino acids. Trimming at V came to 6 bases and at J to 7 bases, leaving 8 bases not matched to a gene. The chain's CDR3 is CASRLADRGQPQHF. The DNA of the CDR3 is TGTGCCAGCAGGCTAGCAGACAGGGGCCAGCCCCAGCATTTT. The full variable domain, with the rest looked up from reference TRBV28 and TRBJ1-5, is DVKVTQSSRYLVKRTGEKVFLECVQDMDHENMFWYRQDPGLGLRLIYFSYDVKMKEKGDIPEGYSVSREKKERFSLILESASTNQTSMYLCASRLADRGQPQHFGDGTRLSIL.

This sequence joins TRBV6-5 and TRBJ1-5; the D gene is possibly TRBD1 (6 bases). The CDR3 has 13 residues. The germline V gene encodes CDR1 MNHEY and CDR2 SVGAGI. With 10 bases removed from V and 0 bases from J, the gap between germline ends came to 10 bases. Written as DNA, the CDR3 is TGTGCCAACCGACAGGATAGCAATCAGCCCCAGCATTTT. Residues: CANRQDSNQPQHF.

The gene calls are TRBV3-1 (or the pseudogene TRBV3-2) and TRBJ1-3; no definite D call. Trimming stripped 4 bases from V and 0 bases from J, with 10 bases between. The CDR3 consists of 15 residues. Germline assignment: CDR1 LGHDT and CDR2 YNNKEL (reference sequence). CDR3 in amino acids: CASSLSGSSGNTIYF. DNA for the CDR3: TGTGCCAGCAGCCTAAGCGGGAGCTCTGGAAACACCATATATTTT.